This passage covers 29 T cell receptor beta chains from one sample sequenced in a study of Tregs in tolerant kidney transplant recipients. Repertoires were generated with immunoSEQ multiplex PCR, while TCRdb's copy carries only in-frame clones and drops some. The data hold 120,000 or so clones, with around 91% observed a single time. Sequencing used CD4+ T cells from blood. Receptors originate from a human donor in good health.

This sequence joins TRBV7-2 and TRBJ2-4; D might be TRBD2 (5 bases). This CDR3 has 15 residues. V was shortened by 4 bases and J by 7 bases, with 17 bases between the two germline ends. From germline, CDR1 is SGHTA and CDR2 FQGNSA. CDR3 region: CASSSPYGGPNIQYF. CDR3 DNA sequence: TGTGCCAGCAGCTCCCCCTATGGAGGACCGAACATTCAGTACTTC.

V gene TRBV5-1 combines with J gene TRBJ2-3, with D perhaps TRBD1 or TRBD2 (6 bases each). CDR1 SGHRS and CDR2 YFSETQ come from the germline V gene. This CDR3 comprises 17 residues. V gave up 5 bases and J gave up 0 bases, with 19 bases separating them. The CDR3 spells CASSLATGAPSTDTQYF. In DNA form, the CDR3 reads TGCGCCAGCAGTCTTGCGACGGGGGCGCCGAGCACAGATACGCAGTATTTT.

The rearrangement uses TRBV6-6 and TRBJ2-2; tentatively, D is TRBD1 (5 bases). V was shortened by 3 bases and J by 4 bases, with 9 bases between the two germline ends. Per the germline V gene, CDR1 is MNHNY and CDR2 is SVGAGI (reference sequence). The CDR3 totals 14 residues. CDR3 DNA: TGTGCCAGCAGTTATTACAGGAGCACCGGGGAGCTGTTTTTT. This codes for CASSYYRSTGELFF.

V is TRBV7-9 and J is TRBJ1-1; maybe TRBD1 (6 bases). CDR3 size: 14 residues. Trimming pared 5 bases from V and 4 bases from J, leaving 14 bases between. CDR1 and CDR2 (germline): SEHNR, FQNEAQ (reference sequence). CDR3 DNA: TGTGCCAGCAGCCCCTGGACAGAAATCACTGAAGCTTTCTTT. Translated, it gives CASSPWTEITEAFF.

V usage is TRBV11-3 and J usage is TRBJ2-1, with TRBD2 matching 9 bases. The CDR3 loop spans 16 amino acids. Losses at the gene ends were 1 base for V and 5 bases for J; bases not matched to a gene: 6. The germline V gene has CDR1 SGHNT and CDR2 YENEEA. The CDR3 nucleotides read TGTGCCAGCAGCTTAGGCGGTAGCGGGAGCCACAATGAGCAGTTCTTC. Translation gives CASSLGGSGSHNEQFF. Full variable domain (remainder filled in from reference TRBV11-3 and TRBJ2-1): EAGVVQSPRYKIIEKKQPVAFWCNPISGHNTLYWYLQNLGQGPELLIRYENEEAVDDSQLPKDRFSAERLKGVDSTLKIQPAELGDSAVYLCASSLGGSGSHNEQFFGPGTRLTVL.

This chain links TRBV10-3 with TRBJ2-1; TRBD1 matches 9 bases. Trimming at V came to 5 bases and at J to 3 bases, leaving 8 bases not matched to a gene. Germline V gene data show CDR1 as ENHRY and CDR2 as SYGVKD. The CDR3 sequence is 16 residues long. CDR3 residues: CAISTWTGVNYNEQFF. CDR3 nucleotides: TGTGCCATCAGTACCTGGACAGGGGTTAACTACAATGAGCAGTTCTTC.

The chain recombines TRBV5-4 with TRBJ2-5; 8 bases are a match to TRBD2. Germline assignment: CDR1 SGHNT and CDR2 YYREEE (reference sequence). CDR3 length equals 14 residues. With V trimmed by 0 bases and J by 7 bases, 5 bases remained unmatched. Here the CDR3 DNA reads TGTGCCAGCAGCTTGGGAGCGGGAGTGGGGACCCAGTACTTC. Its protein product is CASSLGAGVGTQYF. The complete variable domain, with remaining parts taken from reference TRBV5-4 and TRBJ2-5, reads ETGVTQSPTHLIKTRGQQVTLRCSSQSGHNTVSWYQQALGQGPQFIFQYYREEENGRGNFPPRFSGLQFPNYSSELNVNALELDDSALYLCASSLGAGVGTQYFGPGTRLLVL.

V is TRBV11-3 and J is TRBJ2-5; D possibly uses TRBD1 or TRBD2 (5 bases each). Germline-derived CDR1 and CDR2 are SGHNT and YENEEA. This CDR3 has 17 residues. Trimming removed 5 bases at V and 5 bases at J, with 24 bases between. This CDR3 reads CASSTGTGTREGETQYF. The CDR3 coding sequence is TGTGCCAGCAGCACAGGAACAGGCACTAGAGAAGGGGAGACCCAGTACTTC.

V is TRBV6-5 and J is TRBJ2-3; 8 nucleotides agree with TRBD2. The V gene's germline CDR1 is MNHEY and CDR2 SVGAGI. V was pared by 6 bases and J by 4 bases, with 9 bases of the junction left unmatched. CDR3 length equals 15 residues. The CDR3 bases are TGTGCCAGCAGATCGAGGGGACTAGAGGCAGATACGCAGTATTTT. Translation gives CASRSRGLEADTQYF.

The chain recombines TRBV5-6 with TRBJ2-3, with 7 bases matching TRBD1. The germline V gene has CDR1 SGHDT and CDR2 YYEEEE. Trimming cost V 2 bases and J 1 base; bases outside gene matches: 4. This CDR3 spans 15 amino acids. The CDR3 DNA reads TGTGCCAGCAGCTTTGGAGGACAGGGCACAGATACGCAGTATTTT. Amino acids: CASSFGGQGTDTQYF.

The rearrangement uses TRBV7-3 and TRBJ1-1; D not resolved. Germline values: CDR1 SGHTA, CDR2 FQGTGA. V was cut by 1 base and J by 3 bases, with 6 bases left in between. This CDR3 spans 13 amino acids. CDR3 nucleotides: TGTGCCAGCAGCTTAAATGGGGACACTGAAGCTTTCTTT. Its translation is CASSLNGDTEAFF.

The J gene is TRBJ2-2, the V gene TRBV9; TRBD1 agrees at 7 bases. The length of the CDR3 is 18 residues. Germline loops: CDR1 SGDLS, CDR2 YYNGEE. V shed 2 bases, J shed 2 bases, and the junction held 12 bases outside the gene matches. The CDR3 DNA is TGTGCCAGCAGCGTTCTCTCCTCCGGGACAGCTAACACCGGGGAGCTGTTTTTT. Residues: CASSVLSSGTANTGELFF.

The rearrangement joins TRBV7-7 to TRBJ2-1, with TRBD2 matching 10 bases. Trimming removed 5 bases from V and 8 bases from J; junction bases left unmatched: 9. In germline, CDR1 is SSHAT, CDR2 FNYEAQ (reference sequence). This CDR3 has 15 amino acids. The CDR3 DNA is TGTGCCAGCAGCCCCGGACTAGCGGCCTTGTATGAGCAGTTCTTC. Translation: CASSPGLAALYEQFF.

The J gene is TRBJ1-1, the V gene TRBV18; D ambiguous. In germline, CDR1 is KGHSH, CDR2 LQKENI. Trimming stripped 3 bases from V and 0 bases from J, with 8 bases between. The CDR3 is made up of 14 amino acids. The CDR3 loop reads CASSPQNMNTEAFF. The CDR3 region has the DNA TGTGCCAGCTCACCCCAAAACATGAACACTGAAGCTTTCTTT.

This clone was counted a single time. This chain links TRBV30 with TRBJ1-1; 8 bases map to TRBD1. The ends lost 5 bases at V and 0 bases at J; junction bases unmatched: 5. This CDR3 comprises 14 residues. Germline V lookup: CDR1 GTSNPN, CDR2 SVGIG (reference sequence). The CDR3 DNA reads TGTGCCTGGTCCCGACAGGGGATGAACACTGAAGCTTTCTTT. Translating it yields CAWSRQGMNTEAFF.

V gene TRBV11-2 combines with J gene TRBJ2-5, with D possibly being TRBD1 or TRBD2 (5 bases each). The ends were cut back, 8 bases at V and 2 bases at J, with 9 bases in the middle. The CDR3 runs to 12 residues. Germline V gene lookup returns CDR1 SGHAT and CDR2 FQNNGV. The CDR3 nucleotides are TGTGCCAGCGGGGGACCACAAGAGACCCAGTACTTC. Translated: CASGGPQETQYF.

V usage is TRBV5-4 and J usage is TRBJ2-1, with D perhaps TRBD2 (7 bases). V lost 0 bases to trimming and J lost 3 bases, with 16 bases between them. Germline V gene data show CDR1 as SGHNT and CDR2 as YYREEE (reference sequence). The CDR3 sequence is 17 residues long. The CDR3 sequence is CASSLGAAGANYNEQFF. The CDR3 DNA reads TGTGCCAGCAGCTTGGGCGCGGCGGGGGCGAACTACAATGAGCAGTTCTTC.

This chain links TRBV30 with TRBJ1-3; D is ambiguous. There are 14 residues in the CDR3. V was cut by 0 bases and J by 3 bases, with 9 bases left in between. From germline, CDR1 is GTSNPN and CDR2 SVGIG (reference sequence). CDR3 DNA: TGTGCCTGGAGTGTTCAAGGGAGTGGAAACACCATATATTTT. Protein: CAWSVQGSGNTIYF.

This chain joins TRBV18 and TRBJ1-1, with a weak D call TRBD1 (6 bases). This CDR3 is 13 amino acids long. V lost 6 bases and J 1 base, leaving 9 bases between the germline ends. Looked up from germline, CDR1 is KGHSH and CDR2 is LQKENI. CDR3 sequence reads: CASSGTTNTEAFF. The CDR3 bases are TGTGCCAGCTCGGGGACAACGAACACTGAAGCTTTCTTT.

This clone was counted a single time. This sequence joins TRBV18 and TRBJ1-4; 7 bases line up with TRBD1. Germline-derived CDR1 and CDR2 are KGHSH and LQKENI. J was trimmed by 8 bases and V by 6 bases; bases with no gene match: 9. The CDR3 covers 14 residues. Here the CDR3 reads CASSPRGSGEKLFF. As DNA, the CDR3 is TGTGCCAGCTCCCCCAGGGGGTCGGGGGAAAAACTGTTTTTT.

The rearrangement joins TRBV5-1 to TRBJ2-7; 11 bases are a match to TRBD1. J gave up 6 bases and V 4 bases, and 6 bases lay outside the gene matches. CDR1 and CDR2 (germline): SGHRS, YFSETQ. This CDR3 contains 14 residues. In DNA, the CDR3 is TGCGCCAGCAGCCCCGGGACAGGGGGAATCGAGCAGTACTTC. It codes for CASSPGTGGIEQYF.

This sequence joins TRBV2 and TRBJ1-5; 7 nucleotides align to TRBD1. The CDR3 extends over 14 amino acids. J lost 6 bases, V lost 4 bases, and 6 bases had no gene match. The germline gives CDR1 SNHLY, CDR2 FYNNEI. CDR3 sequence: CASSGVGGSQPQHF. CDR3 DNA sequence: TGTGCCAGCAGTGGGGTAGGGGGCAGTCAGCCCCAGCATTTT.

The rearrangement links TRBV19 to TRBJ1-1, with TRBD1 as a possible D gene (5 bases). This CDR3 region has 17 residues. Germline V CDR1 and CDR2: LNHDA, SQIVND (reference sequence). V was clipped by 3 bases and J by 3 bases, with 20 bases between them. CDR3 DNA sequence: TGTGCCAGTAGTATCAGGGAGGGGTTCGCGAGGGACACTGAAGCTTTCTTT. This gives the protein CASSIREGFARDTEAFF.

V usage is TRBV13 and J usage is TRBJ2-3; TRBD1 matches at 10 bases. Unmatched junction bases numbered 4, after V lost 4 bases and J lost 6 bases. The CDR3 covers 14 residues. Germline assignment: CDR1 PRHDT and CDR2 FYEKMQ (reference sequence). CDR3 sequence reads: CASSSGQGSDTQYF. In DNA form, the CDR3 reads TGTGCCAGCAGCTCGGGACAGGGGTCGGATACGCAGTATTTT.

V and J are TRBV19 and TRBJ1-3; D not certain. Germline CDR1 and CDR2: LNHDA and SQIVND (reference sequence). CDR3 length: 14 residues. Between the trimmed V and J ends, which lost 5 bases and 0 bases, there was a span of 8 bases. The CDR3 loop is CASSVQSSGNTIYF. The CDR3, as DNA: TGTGCCAGTAGTGTGCAGAGCTCTGGAAACACCATATATTTT.

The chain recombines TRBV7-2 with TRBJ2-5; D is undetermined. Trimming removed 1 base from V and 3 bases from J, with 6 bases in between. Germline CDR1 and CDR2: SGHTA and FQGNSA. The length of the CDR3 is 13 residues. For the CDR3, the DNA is TGTGCCAGCAGCTTAGGTAGCAAAGAGACCCAGTACTTC. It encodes CASSLGSKETQYF.

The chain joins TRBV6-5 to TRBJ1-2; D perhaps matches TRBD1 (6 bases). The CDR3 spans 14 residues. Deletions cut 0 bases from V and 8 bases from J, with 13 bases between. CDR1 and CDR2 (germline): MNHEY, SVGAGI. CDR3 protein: CASSYSAGARGYTF. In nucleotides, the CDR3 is TGTGCCAGCAGTTACTCGGCAGGGGCGCGCGGCTACACCTTC.

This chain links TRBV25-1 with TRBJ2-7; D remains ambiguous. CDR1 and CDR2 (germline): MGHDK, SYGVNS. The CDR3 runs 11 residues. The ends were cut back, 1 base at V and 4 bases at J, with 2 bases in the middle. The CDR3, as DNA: TGTGCCAGCAGTGAATCGTACGAGCAGTACTTC. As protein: CASSESYEQYF.

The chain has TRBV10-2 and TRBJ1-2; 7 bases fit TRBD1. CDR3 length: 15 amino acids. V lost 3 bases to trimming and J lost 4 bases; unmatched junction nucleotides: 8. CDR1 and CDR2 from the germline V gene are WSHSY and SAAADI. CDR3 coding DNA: TGCGCCAGCAGTGATGGCAGGGGGGACCTCTATGGCTACACCTTC. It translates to CASSDGRGDLYGYTF.